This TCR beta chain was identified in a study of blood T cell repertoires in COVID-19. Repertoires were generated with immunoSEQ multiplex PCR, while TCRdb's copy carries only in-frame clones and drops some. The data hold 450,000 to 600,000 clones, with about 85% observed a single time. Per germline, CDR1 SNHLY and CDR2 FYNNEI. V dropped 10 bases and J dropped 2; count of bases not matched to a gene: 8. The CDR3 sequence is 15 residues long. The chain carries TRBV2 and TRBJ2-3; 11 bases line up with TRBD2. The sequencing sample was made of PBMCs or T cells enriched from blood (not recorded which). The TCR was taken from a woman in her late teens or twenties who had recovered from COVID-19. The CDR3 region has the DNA TGTGCCACCAAGGGGGGACTAGCGGTCACAGATACGCAGTATTTT. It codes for CATKGGLAVTDTQYF.